These T cell receptor beta chains were read from a single sample in a study of response to subunit inactivated influenza vaccine. TCRdb reprocessed the RT-PCR reads with MiXCR, giving one entry per CDR3 protein. The sample yields about 570,000 distinct CDR3 sequences, approximately 10% seen once. The sample was also reused in another study, on T cells expressing NK-cell markers.

Here the sequenced sample was PBMCs from blood, taken on the day of vaccination. Receptors originate from a man aged 45-65 years who received an inactivated influenza vaccine. Both conserved end residues are part of each CDR3. D genes are given only for firm matches. Expanded clones are given a class, and other clones once, few, many or no size at all.

cdr3_nt: TGTGCCTGGAGTGAGGGACTACCACTGGCCCCCTACGAGCAGTACTTC
cdr3_aa: CAWSEGLPLAPYEQYF
d_call: TRBD2
j_call: TRBJ2-7
clone_size: -
v_call: TRBV30

cdr3_nt: TGTGCCAGCAGTTTCGGGCTAGCGGGAGGGTTTGAGACCCAGTACTTC
cdr3_aa: CASSFGLAGGFETQYF
d_call: TRBD2
j_call: TRBJ2-5
clone_size: -
v_call: TRBV27

cdr3_nt: TGCGCCAGCAGCTTTCGGAGCGGGGGGGCCTATGAGCAGTTCTTC
cdr3_aa: CASSFRSGGAYEQFF
d_call: TRBD2
j_call: TRBJ2-1
clone_size: few
v_call: TRBV5-1

cdr3_nt: TGTGCCAGCAGCGTAGGACTAGCGGGCGCGCCTACCGAGCAGTACTTC
cdr3_aa: CASSVGLAGAPTEQYF
d_call: TRBD2
j_call: TRBJ2-7
clone_size: few
v_call: TRBV9

cdr3_nt: TGTGCCAGCAGTTCCCCGCAAATGGGGCAGTTCTTC
cdr3_aa: CASSSPQMGQFF
d_call: -
j_call: TRBJ2-1
clone_size: -
v_call: TRBV12-3/TRBV12-4

cdr3_nt: TGTGCCAGCAGTTTGGAGGGTGGGATCGGGGAGCTGTTTTTT
cdr3_aa: CASSLEGGIGELFF
d_call: -
j_call: TRBJ2-2
clone_size: -
v_call: TRBV12-3/TRBV12-4

cdr3_nt: TGCAGTGCTAGATCGCGCTCGGACCGCTACAATGAGCAGTTCTTC
cdr3_aa: CSARSRSDRYNEQFF
d_call: -
j_call: TRBJ2-1
clone_size: many
v_call: TRBV20-1

cdr3_nt: TGTGCCAGCAGCGTAGGGACGGACTCCTACGAGCAGTACTTC
cdr3_aa: CASSVGTDSYEQYF
d_call: -
j_call: TRBJ2-7
clone_size: many
v_call: TRBV9

cdr3_nt: TGTGCCAGCAGCCCCGAGGGGGGACGGAGCCTCTCCTACAATGAGCAGTTCTTC
cdr3_aa: CASSPEGGRSLSYNEQFF
d_call: -
j_call: TRBJ2-1
clone_size: -
v_call: TRBV9

cdr3_nt: TGTGCTAGCAGCCTGGCCAGGGGGGAGACCCAGTACTTC
cdr3_aa: CASSLARGETQYF
d_call: TRBD1
j_call: TRBJ2-5
clone_size: many
v_call: TRBV5-1

cdr3_nt: TGCGCCAGCAGCTTGGCCGCGACAAGTGCAACTAATGAAAAACTGTTTTTT
cdr3_aa: CASSLAATSATNEKLFF
d_call: -
j_call: TRBJ1-4
clone_size: -
v_call: TRBV5-1